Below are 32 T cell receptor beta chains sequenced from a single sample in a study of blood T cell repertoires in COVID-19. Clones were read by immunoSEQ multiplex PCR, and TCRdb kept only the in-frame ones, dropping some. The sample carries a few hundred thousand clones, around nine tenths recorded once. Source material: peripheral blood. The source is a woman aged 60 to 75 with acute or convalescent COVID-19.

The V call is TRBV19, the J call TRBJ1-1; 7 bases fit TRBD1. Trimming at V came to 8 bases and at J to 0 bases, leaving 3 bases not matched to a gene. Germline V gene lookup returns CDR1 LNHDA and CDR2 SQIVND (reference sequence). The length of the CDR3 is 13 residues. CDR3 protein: CASGDRLNTEAFF. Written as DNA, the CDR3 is TGTGCCAGTGGGGACAGACTGAACACTGAAGCTTTCTTT.

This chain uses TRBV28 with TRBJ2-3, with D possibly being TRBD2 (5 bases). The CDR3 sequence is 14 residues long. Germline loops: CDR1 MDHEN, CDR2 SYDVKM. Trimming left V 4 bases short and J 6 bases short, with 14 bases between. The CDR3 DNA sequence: TGTGCCAGCAGTTCAGCCTGGACTGGGGATACGCAGTATTTT. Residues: CASSSAWTGDTQYF.

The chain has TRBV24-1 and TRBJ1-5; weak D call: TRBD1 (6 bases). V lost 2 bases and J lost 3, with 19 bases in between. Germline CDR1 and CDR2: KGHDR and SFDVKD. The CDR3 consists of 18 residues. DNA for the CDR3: TGTGCCACCAGTGATTCTAAATGGGGGACACCAGCCAATCAGCCCCAGCATTTT. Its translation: CATSDSKWGTPANQPQHF.

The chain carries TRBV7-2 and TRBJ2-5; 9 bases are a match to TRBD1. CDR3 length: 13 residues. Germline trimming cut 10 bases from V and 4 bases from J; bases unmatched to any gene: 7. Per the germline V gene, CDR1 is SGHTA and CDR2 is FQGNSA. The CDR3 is CATRTGAGETQYF. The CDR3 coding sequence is TGTGCCACGCGGACAGGGGCTGGAGAGACCCAGTACTTC.

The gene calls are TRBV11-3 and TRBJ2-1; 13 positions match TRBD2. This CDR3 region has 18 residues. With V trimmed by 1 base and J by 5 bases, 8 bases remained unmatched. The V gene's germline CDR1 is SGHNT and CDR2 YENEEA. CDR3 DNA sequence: TGTGCCAGCAGCTTAGTTGGCGGGACTAGCGGGATGAACAATGAGCAGTTCTTC. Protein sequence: CASSLVGGTSGMNNEQFF.

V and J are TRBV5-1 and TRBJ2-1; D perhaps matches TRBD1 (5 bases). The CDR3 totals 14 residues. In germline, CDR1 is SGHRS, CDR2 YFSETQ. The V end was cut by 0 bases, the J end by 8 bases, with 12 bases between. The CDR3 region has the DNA TGCGCCAGCAGCTTGGAGGCCAGGGCGGATGAGCAGTTCTTC. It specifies CASSLEARADEQFF.

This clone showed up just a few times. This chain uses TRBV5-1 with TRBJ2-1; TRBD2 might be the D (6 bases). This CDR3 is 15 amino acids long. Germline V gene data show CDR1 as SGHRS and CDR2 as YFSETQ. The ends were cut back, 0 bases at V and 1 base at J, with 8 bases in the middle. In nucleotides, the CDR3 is TGCGCCAGCAGCTTGGTCCGGGAGTCCTACAATGAGCAGTTCTTC. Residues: CASSLVRESYNEQFF.

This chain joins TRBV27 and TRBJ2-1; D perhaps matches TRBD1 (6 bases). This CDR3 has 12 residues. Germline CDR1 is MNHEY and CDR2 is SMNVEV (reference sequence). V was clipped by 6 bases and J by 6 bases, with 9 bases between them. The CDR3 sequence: CASSLGGNEQFF. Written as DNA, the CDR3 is TGTGCCAGCAGCCTAGGGGGCAATGAGCAGTTCTTC.

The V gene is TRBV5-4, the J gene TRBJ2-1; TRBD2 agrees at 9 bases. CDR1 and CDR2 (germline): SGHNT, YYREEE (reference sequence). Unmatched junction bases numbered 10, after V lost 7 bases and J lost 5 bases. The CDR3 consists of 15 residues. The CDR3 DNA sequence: TGTGCCAGCGGATCCCGGATAGCGGGAGACAATGAGCAGTTCTTC. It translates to CASGSRIAGDNEQFF. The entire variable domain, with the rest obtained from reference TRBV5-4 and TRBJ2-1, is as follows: ETGVTQSPTHLIKTRGQQVTLRCSSQSGHNTVSWYQQALGQGPQFIFQYYREEENGRGNFPPRFSGLQFPNYSSELNVNALELDDSALYLCASGSRIAGDNEQFFGPGTRLTVL.

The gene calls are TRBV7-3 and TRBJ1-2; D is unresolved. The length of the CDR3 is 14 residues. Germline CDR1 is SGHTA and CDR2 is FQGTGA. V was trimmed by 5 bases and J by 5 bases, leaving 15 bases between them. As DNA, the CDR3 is TGTGCCAGCAGCCGTGGAACGGAGGGATATGGCTACACCTTC. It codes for CASSRGTEGYGYTF.

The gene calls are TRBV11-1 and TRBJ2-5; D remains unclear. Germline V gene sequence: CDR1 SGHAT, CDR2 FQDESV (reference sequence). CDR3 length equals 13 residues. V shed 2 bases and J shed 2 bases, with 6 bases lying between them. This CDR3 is CASSLQVQETQYF. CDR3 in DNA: TGTGCCAGCAGCTTACAGGTGCAAGAGACCCAGTACTTC.

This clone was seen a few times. CDR3 loop: CASSQLKQGSGANVLTF. The CDR3, as DNA: TGTGCCAGCAGCCAACTCAAGCAGGGTTCTGGGGCCAACGTCCTGACTTTC. This chain links TRBV4-2 with TRBJ2-6; D might be TRBD1 (5 bases). This CDR3 comprises 17 residues. The germline V and J ends were trimmed by 2 bases and 1 base, with 12 bases remaining between them. Per the germline V gene, CDR1 is LGHNA and CDR2 is YNFKEQ.

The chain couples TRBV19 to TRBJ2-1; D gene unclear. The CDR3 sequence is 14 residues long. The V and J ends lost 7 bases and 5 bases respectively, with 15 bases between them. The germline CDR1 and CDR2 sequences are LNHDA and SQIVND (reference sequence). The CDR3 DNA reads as TGTGCCAGTACCCCCCGAGGAATCCACAATGAGCAGTTCTTC. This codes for CASTPRGIHNEQFF.

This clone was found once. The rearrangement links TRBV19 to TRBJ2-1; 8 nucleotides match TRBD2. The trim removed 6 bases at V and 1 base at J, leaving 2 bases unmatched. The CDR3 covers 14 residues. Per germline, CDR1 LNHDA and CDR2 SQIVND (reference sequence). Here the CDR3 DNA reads TGTGCCAGTAGGGGACTAGTTTCCTACAATGAGCAGTTCTTC. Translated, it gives CASRGLVSYNEQFF.

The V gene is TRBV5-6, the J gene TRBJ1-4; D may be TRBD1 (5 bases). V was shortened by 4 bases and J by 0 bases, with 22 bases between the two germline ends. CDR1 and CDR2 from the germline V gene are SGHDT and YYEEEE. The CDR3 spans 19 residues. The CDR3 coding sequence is TGTGCCAGCAGCATAGGGGAGGGCGGAGTCCTCTCAACTAATGAAAAACTGTTTTTT. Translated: CASSIGEGGVLSTNEKLFF.

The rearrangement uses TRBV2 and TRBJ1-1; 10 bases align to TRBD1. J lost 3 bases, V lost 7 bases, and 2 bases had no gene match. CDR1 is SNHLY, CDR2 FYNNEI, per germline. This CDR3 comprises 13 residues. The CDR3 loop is CASTGTGDTEAFF. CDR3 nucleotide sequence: TGTGCCAGCACGGGGACAGGGGACACTGAAGCTTTCTTT.

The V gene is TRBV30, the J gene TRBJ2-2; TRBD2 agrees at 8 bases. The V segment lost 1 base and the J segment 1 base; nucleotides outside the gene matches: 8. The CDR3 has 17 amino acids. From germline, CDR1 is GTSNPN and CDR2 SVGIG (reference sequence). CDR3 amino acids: CAWSASLAGLNTGELFF. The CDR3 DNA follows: TGTGCCTGGAGTGCCTCATTAGCGGGACTGAACACCGGGGAGCTGTTTTTT.

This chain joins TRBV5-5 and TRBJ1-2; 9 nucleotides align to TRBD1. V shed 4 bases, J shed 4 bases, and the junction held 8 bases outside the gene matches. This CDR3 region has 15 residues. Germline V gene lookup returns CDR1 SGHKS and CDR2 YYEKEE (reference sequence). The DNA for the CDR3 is TGTGCCAGCAGCCCAAACCGGGACAGGGCCTATGGCTACACCTTC. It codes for CASSPNRDRAYGYTF.

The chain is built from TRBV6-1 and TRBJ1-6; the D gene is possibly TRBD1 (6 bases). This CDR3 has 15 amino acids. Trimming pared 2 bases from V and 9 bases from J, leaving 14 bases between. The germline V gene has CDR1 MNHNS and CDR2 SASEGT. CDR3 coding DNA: TGTGCCAGCAGTGAATCGGGGGGGGCTGGTTCACCCCTCCACTTT. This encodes CASSESGGAGSPLHF.

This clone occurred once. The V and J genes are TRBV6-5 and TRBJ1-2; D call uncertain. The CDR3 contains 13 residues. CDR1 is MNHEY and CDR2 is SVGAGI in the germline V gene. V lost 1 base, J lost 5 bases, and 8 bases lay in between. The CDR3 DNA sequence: TGTGCCAGCAGTTACTTACAGAATTATGGCTACACCTTC. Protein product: CASSYLQNYGYTF.

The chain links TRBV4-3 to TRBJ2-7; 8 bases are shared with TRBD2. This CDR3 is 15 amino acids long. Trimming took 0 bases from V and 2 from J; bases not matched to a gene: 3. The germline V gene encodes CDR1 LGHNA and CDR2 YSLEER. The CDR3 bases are TGCGCCAGCAGCCAAGAGGAGCGGGAGACCTACGAGCAGTACTTC. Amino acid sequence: CASSQEERETYEQYF.

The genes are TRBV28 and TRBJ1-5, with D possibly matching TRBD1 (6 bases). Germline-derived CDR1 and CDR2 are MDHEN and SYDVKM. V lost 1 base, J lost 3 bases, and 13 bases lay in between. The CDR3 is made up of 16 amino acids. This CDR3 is CASSLFTGNSNQPQHF. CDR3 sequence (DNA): TGTGCCAGCAGTTTATTTACAGGGAACTCCAATCAGCCCCAGCATTTT.

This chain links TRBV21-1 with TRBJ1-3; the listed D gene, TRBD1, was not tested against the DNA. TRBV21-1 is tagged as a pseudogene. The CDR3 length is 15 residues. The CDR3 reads CASSGQGAGGNTIYF. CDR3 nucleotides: TGTGCCAGCAGCGGACAGGGGGCTGGTGGAAACACCATATATTTT.

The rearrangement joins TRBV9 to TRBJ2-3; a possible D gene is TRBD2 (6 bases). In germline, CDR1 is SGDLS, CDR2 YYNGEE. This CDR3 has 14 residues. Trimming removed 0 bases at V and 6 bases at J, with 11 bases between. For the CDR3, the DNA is TGTGCCAGCAGCGTAGAGGTAGCGGCCGATACGCAGTATTTT. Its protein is CASSVEVAADTQYF.

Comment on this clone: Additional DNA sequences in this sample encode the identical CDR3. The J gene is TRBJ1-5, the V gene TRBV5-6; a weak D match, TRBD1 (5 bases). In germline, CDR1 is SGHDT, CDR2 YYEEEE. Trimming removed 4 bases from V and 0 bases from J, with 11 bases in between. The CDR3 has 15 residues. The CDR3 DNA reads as TGTGCCAGCAGCCTTGGGGGGTTTAGCAATCAGCCCCAGCATTTT. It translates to CASSLGGFSNQPQHF.

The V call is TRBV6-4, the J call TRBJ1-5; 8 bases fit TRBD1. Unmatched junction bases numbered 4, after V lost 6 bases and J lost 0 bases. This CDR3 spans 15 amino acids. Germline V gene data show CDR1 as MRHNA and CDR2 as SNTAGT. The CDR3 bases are TGTGCCAGCAGAGGGGACAGGAGTAGCAATCAGCCCCAGCATTTT. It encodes CASRGDRSSNQPQHF.

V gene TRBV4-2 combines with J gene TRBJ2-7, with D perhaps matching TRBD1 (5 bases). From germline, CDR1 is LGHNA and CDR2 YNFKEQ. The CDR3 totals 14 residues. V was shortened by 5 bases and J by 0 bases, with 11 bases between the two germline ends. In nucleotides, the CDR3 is TGTGCCAGCAGCGAGACAGTCGGCTCCTACGAGCAGTACTTC. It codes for CASSETVGSYEQYF.

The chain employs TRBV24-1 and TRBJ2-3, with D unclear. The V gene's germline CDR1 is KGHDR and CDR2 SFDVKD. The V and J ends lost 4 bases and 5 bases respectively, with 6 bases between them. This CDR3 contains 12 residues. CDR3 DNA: TGTGCCACCAGTGAGTCCGTAGATACGCAGTATTTT. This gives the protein CATSESVDTQYF.

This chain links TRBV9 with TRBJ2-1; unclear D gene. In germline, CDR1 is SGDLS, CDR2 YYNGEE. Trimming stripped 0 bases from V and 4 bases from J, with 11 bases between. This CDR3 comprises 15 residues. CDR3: CASSVEALQYNEQFF. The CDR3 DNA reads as TGTGCCAGCAGCGTAGAAGCGCTTCAATACAATGAGCAGTTCTTC.

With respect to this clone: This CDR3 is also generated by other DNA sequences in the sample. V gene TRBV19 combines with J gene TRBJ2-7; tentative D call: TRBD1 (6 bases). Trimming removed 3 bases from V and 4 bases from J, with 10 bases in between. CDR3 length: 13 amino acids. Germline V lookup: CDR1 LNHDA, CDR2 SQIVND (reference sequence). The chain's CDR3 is CASSIGQRYEQYF. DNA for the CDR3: TGTGCCAGTAGTATCGGACAGCGTTACGAGCAGTACTTC.

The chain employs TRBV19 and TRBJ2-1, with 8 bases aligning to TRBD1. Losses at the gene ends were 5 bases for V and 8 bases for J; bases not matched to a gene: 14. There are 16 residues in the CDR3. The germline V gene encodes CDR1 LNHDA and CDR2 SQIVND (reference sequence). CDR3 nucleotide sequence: TGTGCCAGTAGTCCAGATTCAGGGGGCCCCGTGGATGAGCAGTTCTTC. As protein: CASSPDSGGPVDEQFF.

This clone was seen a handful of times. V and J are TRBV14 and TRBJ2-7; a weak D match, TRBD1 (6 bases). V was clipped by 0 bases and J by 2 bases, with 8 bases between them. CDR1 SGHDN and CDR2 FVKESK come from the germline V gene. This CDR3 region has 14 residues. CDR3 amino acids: CASSQEQGTYEQYF. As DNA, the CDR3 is TGTGCCAGCAGCCAAGAACAGGGAACCTACGAGCAGTACTTC.